In its sample, the clone carrying this T cell receptor (beta chain) was seen a few times. This record belongs to a study of T cell changes during pregnancy in multiple sclerosis. Libraries were prepared by immunoSEQ multiplex PCR; TCRdb keeps only in-frame clonotypes and omits some of them. Among under 65,000 clones listed, roughly 92% were seen once. Germline lookup yields CDR1 MGHDK and CDR2 SYGVNS. Trimming removed 1 base from V and 1 base from J, with 9 bases in between. The CDR3 contains 15 residues. The receptor's source is a female donor with multiple sclerosis, enrolled in a pregnancy study. This specimen was peripheral blood, taken in the second trimester of pregnancy. This chain links TRBV25-1 with TRBJ2-3; no clear D. The CDR3 region is CASSESDGRTDTQYF. The CDR3 bases are TGTGCCAGCAGTGAATCCGATGGCCGCACAGATACGCAGTATTTT.